Included here is one TCR beta chain sequence, with context. In this sample, this clonotype turned up once. The antigen it recognizes is unknown. Base qualities were left out, and no much larger clone turns up one base away. Evidence from one read is weak. Germline trimming amounts to 0 bases on V and 7 bases on J, with 6 as the count of junction bases outside the gene matches. Inclusive of the bounding cysteine and phenylalanine, the CDR3 is 15 residues long. Only the CDR3 DNA stays, 45 bases, in frame from base 1. Based on the germline V gene, the CDR1 and CDR2 sequences are SGDLS and YYNGEE. The record originates from a study of CD8 T cells in ankylosing spondylitis (dated by TCRdb to 2017 to 2019). Broadly, across the study: The study profiled T cell receptor beta repertoires in healthy donors and ankylosing spondylitis patients to find disease-linked TCR variants. The full study cohort was made up of 20 to 25 ankylosing spondylitis patients and around 100 healthy donors. Samples of peripheral blood were taken, and for ankylosing spondylitis patients, synovial fluid was collected as well. The investigation overall reported the following: The disease-linked clones were reported as significantly enriched in matched synovial fluid samples from ankylosing spondylitis patients. In peripheral blood, the disease-linked clones were found at relatively low frequencies and had a CD8+ phenotype. Some of the motif variants had been reported before in the synovial fluid and blood of reactive arthritis patients, a finding that suggests common disease-initiation mechanisms. Blood from ankylosing spondylitis patients appeared to be characterized by a TCR beta motif made up of about 8 highly homologous amino acid variants.

The run used an Illumina HiSeq 2500. TCR beta libraries were prepared by quantitative 5'-RACE with molecular barcodes. The source study handled its data this way. To identify disease-linked TCR variants, a new computational method was used, one built on a probabilistic model of VDJ rearrangement. TCRdb redid the processing of the public reads, applying fastp at Q25 and MiXCR, and retained in-frame beta chains. For every CDR3 protein sequence, its rows merge into one entry that carries the most common genes and DNA. The V and J calls shown here were made by TCRdb, not taken from the authors' results. The sample table records some 840,000 distinct CDR3 sequences; about an eighth of these occur just once. The leading ten clones occupy 0.51% of the sample.

Material for sequencing was blood, either unsorted or a sorted T cell fraction (not recorded which). The chain links TRBV9 with TRBJ2-7; 11 of the junction bases match TRBD2. This TCR was recovered from a male donor with ankylosing spondylitis. In nucleotide form, the sequence is TGTGCCAGCAGCGTAGCCGGGACTAGCGGACGGGAGCAGTACTTC. It codes for CASSVAGTSGREQYF. Beyond the CDR3, the reference TRBV9 and TRBJ2-7 genes provide the residues; the full variable domain reads: DSGVTQTPKHLITATGQRVTLRCSPRSGDLSVYWYQQSLDQGLQFLIQYYNGEERAKGNILERFSAQQFPDLHSELNLSSLELGDSALYFCASSVAGTSGREQYFGPGTRLTVT.